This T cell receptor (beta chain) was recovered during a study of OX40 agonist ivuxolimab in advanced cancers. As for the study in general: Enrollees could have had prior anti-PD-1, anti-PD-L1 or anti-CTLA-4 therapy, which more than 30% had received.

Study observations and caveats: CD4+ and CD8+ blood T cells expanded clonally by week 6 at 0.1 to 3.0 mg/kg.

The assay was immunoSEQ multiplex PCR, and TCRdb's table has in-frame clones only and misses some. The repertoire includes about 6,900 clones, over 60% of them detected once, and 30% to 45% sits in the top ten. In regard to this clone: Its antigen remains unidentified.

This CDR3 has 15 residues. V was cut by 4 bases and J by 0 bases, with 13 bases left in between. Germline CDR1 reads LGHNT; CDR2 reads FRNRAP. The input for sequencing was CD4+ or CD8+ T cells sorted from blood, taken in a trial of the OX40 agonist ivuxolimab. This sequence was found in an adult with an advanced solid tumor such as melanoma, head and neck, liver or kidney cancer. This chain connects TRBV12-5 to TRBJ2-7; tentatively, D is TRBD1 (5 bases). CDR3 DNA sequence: TGTGCTAGTGGTTCTGGTAGCAGGGCCTCCTACGAGCAGTACTTC. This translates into CASGSGSRASYEQYF.